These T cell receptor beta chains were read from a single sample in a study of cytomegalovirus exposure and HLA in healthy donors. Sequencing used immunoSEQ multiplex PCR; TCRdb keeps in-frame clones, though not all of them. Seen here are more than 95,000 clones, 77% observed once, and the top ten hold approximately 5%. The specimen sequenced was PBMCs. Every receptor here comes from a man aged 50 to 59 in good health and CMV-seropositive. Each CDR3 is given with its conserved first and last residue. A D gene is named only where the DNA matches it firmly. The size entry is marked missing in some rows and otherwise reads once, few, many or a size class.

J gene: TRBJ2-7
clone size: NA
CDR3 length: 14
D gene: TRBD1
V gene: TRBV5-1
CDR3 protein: CASSPDRVINEQYF
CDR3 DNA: TGCGCCAGCAGCCCGGACAGGGTGATCAACGAGCAGTACTTC

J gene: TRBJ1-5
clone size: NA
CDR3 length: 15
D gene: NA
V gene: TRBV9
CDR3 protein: CASGPSDSFNQPQHF
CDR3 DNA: TGTGCCAGCGGACCCTCGGACAGCTTTAATCAGCCCCAGCATTTT

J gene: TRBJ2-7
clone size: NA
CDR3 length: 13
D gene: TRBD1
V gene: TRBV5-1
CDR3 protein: CASSPQGAYEQYF
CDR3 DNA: TGCGCCAGCAGCCCACAGGGGGCGTACGAGCAGTACTTC

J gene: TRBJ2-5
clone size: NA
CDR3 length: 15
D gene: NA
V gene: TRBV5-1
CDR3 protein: CASSLDPSYQETQYF
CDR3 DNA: TGCGCCAGCAGCTTGGATCCGAGTTACCAAGAGACCCAGTACTTC

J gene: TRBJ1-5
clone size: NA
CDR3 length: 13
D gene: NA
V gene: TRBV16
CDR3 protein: CASSQISDTPQHF
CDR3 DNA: TGTGCCAGCAGCCAAATTAGTGACACGCCCCAGCATTTT

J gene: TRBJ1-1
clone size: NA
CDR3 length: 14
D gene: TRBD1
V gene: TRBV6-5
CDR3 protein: CASSYAGGVTEAFF
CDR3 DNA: TGTGCCAGCAGTTACGCAGGGGGCGTCACTGAAGCTTTCTTT

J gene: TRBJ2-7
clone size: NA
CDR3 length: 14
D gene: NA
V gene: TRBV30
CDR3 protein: CAYWARNRPYEQYF
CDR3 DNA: TGTGCCTACTGGGCCCGAAACAGGCCCTACGAGCAGTACTTC

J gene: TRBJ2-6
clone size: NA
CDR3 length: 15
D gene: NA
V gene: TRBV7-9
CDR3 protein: CASSLEGVGANVLTF
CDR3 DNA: TGTGCCAGCAGCTTAGAGGGGGTTGGGGCCAACGTCCTGACTTTC

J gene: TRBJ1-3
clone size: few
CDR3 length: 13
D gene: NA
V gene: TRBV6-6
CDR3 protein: CASRGQSGNTIYF
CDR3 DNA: TGTGCCAGCAGAGGACAGTCCGGGAACACCATATATTTT

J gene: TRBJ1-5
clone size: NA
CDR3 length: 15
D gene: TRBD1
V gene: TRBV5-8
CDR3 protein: CASSLGQGSNQPQHF
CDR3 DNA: TGTGCCAGCAGCTTGGGACAGGGGTCCAATCAGCCCCAGCATTTT

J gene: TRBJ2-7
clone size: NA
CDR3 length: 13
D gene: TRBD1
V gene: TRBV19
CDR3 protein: CASSVTGTYEQYF
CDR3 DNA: TGTGCCAGTAGTGTGACAGGGACCTACGAGCAGTACTTC

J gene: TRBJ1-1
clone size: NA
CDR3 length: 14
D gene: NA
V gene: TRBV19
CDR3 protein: CASRTTGRGTEAFF
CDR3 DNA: TGTGCCAGTAGAACTACAGGCAGAGGTACTGAAGCTTTCTTT

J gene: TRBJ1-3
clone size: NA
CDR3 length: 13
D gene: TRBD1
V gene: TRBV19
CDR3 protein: CASQAGQGLAIYF
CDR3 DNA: TGTGCCTCCCAAGCTGGACAGGGTTTAGCCATATATTTT

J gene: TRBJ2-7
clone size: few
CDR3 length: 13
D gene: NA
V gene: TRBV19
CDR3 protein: CASSTDGSYEQYF
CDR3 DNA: TGTGCCAGTAGTACAGACGGCTCCTACGAGCAGTACTTC

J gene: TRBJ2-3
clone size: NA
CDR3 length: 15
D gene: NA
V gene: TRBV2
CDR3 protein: CASRQDYQNTDTQYF
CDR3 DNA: TGTGCCAGCAGACAGGATTATCAAAACACAGATACGCAGTATTTT

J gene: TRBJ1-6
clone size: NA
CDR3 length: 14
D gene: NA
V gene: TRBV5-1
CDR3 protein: CASSLEGKRSPLHF
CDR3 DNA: TGCGCCAGCAGCTTGGAGGGAAAGCGGTCACCCCTCCACTTT

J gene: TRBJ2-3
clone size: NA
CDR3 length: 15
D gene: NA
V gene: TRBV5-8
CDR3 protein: CASLTGGTGTDTQYF
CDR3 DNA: TGTGCCAGCCTAACGGGGGGGACAGGCACAGATACGCAGTATTTT

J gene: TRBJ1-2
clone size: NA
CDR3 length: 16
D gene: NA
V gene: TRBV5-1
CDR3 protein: CASSLAYSSDNYGYTF
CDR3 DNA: TGCGCCAGCAGCTTGGCTTACTCTAGTGATAACTATGGCTACACCTTC

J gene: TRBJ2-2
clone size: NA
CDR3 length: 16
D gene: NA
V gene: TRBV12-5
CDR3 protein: CASGLNSGTIAGELFF
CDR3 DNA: TGTGCTAGTGGTTTGAACTCCGGGACAATAGCCGGGGAGCTGTTTTTT

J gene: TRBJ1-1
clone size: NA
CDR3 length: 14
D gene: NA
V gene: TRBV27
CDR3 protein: CASSPRGENTEAFF
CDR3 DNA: TGTGCCAGCAGTCCCCGGGGGGAGAACACTGAAGCTTTCTTT

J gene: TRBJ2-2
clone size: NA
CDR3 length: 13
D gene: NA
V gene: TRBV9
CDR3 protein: CASSRTATGELFF
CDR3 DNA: TGTGCCAGCAGTCGGACAGCGACCGGGGAGCTGTTTTTT

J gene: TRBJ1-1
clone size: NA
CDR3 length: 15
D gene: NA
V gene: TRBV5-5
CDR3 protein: CASSWGGSLNTEAFF
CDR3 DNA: TGTGCCAGCAGCTGGGGGGGCAGTCTGAACACTGAAGCTTTCTTT

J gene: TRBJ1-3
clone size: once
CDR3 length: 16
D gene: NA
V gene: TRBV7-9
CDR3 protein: CASSYPGQSSGNTIYF
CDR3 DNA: TGTGCCAGCAGCTATCCGGGACAAAGCTCTGGAAACACCATATATTTT

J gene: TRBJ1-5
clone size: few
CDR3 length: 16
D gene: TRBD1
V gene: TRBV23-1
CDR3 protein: CASSLGQAHSNQPQHF
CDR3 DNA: TGCGCCAGCAGTCTTGGACAGGCCCATAGCAATCAGCCCCAGCATTTT